Sequencing of this T cell receptor beta chain was carried out in a study of blood T cell repertoires in COVID-19. In the study overall: Acute-phase and convalescent COVID-19 samples originated in the United States, Italy and Spain. Nucleic acid was either cDNA or gDNA, and it came from T cells, B-cell-depleted T cells, or PBMCs.

Germline loops: CDR1 SGHRS, CDR2 YFSETQ. This CDR3 contains 15 residues. V was clipped by 4 bases and J by 6 bases; unmatched bases: 8. Per the original data handling: Using reference gene primer amplification, nucleated cell counts were estimated. Profiled with immunoSEQ multiplex PCR; TCRdb holds only in-frame clones, not every one. Clonal size and the V and J genes are those of that table, whereas D and trimming came from the DNA. In the table there are more than 300,000 clones, around 83% of which are singletons. The specimen was peripheral blood. The clonotype originates from a woman aged 45-59 years with acute or convalescent COVID-19. V and J are TRBV5-1 and TRBJ1-5; 9 bases fit TRBD1. In nucleotides, the CDR3 is TGCGCCAGCAGCACCTCGGGACAGGGAGGTCAGCCCCAGCATTTT. This sequence encodes CASSTSGQGGQPQHF.